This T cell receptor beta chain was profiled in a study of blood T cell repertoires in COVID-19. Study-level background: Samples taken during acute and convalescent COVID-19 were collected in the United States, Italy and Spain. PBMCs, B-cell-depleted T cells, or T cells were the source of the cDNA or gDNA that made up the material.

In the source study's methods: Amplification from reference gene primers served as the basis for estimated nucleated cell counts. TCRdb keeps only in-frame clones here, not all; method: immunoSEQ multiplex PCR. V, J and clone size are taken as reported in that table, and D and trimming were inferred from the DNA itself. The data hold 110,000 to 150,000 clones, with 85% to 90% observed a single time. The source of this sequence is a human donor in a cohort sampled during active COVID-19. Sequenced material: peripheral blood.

CDR3 amino acids: CASSPPSEGRNTEAFF. CDR3 DNA: TGTGCCAGCTCACCACCTTCTGAGGGCCGGAACACTGAAGCTTTCTTT. The chain couples TRBV18 to TRBJ1-1; D not resolved. Germline V gives CDR1 KGHSH, CDR2 LQKENI. The CDR3 covers 16 residues. The germline V and J ends were trimmed by 0 bases and 1 base, with 12 bases remaining between them.